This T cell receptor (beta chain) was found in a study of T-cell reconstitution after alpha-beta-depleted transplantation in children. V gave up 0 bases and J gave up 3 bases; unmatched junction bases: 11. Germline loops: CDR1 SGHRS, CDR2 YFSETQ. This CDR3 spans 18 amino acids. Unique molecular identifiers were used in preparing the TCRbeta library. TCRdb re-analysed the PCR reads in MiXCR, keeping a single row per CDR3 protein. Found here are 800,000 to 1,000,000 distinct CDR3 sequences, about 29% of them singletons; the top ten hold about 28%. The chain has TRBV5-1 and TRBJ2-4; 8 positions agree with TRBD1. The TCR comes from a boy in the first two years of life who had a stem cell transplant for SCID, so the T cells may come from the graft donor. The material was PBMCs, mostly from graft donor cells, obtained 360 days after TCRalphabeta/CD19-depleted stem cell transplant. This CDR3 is CASSLEGPGGLGKNIQYF. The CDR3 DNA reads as TGCGCCAGCAGCTTGGAGGGCCCAGGGGGCTTGGGCAAAAACATTCAGTACTTC.